The 11 T cell receptor beta chains in this list originate from one sample, sequenced in a study of blood T cell repertoires in COVID-19. Sequencing used immunoSEQ multiplex PCR; TCRdb keeps in-frame clones, though not all of them. In the table there are 110,000 to 150,000 clones, 84% of which are singletons. Sequenced input: peripheral blood. These receptors all stem from a human donor in a cohort sampled during active COVID-19.

The chain joins TRBV3-1 (or the pseudogene TRBV3-2) to TRBJ1-5; 7 bases match TRBD1. Germline values: CDR1 LGHDT, CDR2 YNNKEL (reference sequence). The CDR3 totals 16 residues. Trimming removed 0 bases from V and 3 bases from J; junction bases left unmatched: 5. This chain's CDR3 is CASSQDLGTANQPQHF. Written as DNA, the CDR3 is TGTGCCAGCAGCCAAGATCTGGGGACAGCCAATCAGCCCCAGCATTTT.

V is TRBV7-8 and J is TRBJ1-5, with 9 bases identical to TRBD1. The germline gives CDR1 SGHVS, CDR2 FQNEAQ. The ends lost 5 bases at V and 4 bases at J; junction bases unmatched: 6. This CDR3 spans 15 amino acids. In nucleotides, the CDR3 is TGTGCCAGCAGCGCGGGACAGGGTAGGAATCAGCCCCAGCATTTT. It is translated as CASSAGQGRNQPQHF.

The V gene is TRBV5-1, the J gene TRBJ1-2; D is ambiguous. The CDR3 extends over 12 amino acids. V dropped 1 base and J dropped 9 bases, with 10 bases sitting between them. Germline V gives CDR1 SGHRS, CDR2 YFSETQ. CDR3 sequence (DNA): TGCGCCAGCAGCTTGAGCGGGGATAGCTACACCTTC. This encodes CASSLSGDSYTF.

In DNA form, the CDR3 reads TGTGCCAGCAGACCCCGAACTAGCGCCAGGGGAAATGAGCAGTTCTTC. Its translation: CASRPRTSARGNEQFF. V gene TRBV11-1 combines with J gene TRBJ2-1, with a tentative D call TRBD2 (7 bases). The germline gives CDR1 SGHAT, CDR2 FQDESV (reference sequence). The CDR3 runs 16 residues. The V end lost 6 bases, the J end lost 7 bases, and 22 bases lay between the germline ends.

The rearrangement uses TRBV5-1 and TRBJ1-1, with D perhaps matching TRBD1 (5 bases). Deletions cut 0 bases from V and 8 bases from J, with 23 bases between. The CDR3 sequence is 17 residues long. CDR1 and CDR2 (germline): SGHRS, YFSETQ. The CDR3 region is CASSLEGSTAPPFEAFF. The CDR3 DNA is TGCGCCAGCAGCTTGGAGGGGTCAACCGCTCCACCGTTCGAAGCTTTCTTT.

The J gene is TRBJ2-3, the V gene TRBV12-3 or TRBV12-4; tentative D call: TRBD1 (5 bases). This CDR3 has 13 residues. Trimming took 3 bases from V and 5 from J, leaving 9 bases between them. This CDR3 is CASSLGQGDTQYF. CDR3 bases: TGTGCCAGCAGTTTGGGGCAGGGAGATACGCAGTATTTT.

This chain links TRBV5-1 with TRBJ2-2; the match to TRBD2 covers 9 bases. Germline loops: CDR1 SGHRS, CDR2 YFSETQ. V lost 5 bases to trimming and J lost 5 bases; unmatched junction nucleotides: 16. The CDR3 extends over 18 amino acids. The DNA for the CDR3 is TGCGCCAGCAGGACCCTCCAGGTGGGGCTAGCGGGGACCGGGGAGCTGTTTTTT. It translates to CASRTLQVGLAGTGELFF.

Here the CDR3 reads CASSGTSGSLGTDTQYF. In DNA, the CDR3 is TGCGCCAGCAGCGGGACTAGCGGGAGTTTGGGCACAGATACGCAGTATTTT. J is TRBJ2-3 and V is TRBV5-1, with 14 bases lining up with TRBD2. Losses at the gene ends were 4 bases for V and 1 base for J; bases not matched to a gene: 5. Germline CDR1 reads SGHRS; CDR2 reads YFSETQ. The CDR3 has 17 residues. The full variable domain, completed using reference TRBV5-1 and TRBJ2-3, is KAGVTQTPRYLIKTRGQQVTLSCSPISGHRSVSWYQQTPGQGLQFLFEYFSETQRNKGNFPGRFSGRQFSNSRSEMNVSTLELGDSALYLCASSGTSGSLGTDTQYFGPGTRLTVL.

CDR3 region: CAWGTPTDTQYF. In nucleotides, the CDR3 is TGTGCCTGGGGGACACCCACAGATACGCAGTATTTT. V and J are TRBV30 and TRBJ2-3; a weak D match, TRBD1 (6 bases). The CDR3 spans 12 residues. V was pared by 5 bases and J by 2 bases, with 8 bases between. Germline V lookup: CDR1 GTSNPN, CDR2 SVGIG (reference sequence).

V and J are TRBV5-4 and TRBJ1-5, with unresolved D. The CDR3 contains 13 residues. Germline assignment: CDR1 SGHNT and CDR2 YYREEE (reference sequence). Between the trimmed V and J ends, which lost 4 bases and 5 bases, there was a span of 10 bases. This chain's CDR3 is CASSDNTDQPQHF. The CDR3 DNA sequence: TGTGCCAGCAGCGATAATACAGATCAGCCCCAGCATTTT. Full variable domain (outside the CDR3, taken from reference TRBV5-4 and TRBJ1-5): ETGVTQSPTHLIKTRGQQVTLRCSSQSGHNTVSWYQQALGQGPQFIFQYYREEENGRGNFPPRFSGLQFPNYSSELNVNALELDDSALYLCASSDNTDQPQHFGDGTRLSIL.

V is TRBV7-2 and J is TRBJ2-3, with D possibly TRBD1 on 5 matching bases. Trimming removed 5 bases from V and 5 bases from J, with 11 bases in between. This CDR3 comprises 13 residues. CDR1 is SGHTA and CDR2 is FQGNSA in the germline V gene. The CDR3 spells CASSPRQGDTQYF. CDR3 DNA sequence: TGTGCCAGCAGCCCCCGCCAGGGAGATACGCAGTATTTT.